The source of this TCR beta chain is a study of blood T cell repertoires in COVID-19. Across the whole study: Whether acute or convalescent, the COVID-19 samples came from the United States, Italy and Spain.

This CDR3 comprises 15 residues. This clone was recorded only once. The repertoire was sequenced with immunoSEQ multiplex PCR; TCRdb's copy has only in-frame clones and lacks some. The repertoire holds about 150,000 clones, with approximately 80% as singletons. This sequence joins TRBV21-1 and TRBJ1-1. TRBV21-1 is assigned pseudogene status. The sequenced sample was peripheral blood. This receptor was identified in a man aged 60 to 69 who had recovered from COVID-19. The CDR3 nucleotides are TGTGCCAGCAGCAAAGTGGAGGTTATGAACACTGAAGCTTTCTTT. This encodes CASSKVEVMNTEAFF.